This T cell receptor beta chain was obtained from a study of blood T cell repertoires in COVID-19. Across the whole study: Collection of acute and convalescent COVID-19 samples took place in the United States, Italy and Spain. Sources were T cells, B-cell-depleted T cells, or PBMCs; the material itself was cDNA or gDNA.

This CDR3 is built from 16 residues. Germline assignment: CDR1 LGHNA and CDR2 YNFKEQ. V lost 4 bases and J lost 8; bases outside the gene matches: 12. In the authors' workflow: Amplified reference gene primers provided the basis for estimating nucleated cell counts. The data were produced by immunoSEQ multiplex PCR, yet TCRdb's version contains in-frame clones alone and is incomplete. The V and J calls and clone size are taken from that table; D and trimming were inferred from the DNA. This sample carries 200,000 to 250,000 clones, approximately 80% of them seen once, and the ten largest clones take over 10%.

Sequenced input: peripheral blood. The clonotype originates from a human donor in a cohort sampled during active COVID-19. The V and J genes are TRBV4-2 and TRBJ2-1, with 9 bases identical to TRBD2. CDR3 coding DNA: TGTGCCAGCAGCCCGGGTAGAGCGGGAGGAGTCGATGAGCAGTTCTTC. Its translation: CASSPGRAGGVDEQFF.